This T cell receptor (beta chain) comes out of a study of blood T cell repertoires in COVID-19. The CDR3 loop spans 14 amino acids. Germline lookup yields CDR1 SGHDT and CDR2 YYEEEE. The V end lost 4 bases, the J end lost 1 base, and 11 bases lay between the germline ends. In the original workflow: Estimation of nucleated cell counts was performed using reference gene primer amplification. Data came from immunoSEQ multiplex PCR; TCRdb stores just in-frame clones and leaves some out. V, J and clone size are those of that table, while D and trimming were read from the DNA. This table holds approximately 150,000 clones, over 80% found once. Categorization into cohorts depended on clinical history that participants reported.

The specimen was PBMCs or T cells enriched from blood (not recorded which). The TCR originated in a man in his sixties or seventies who had been exposed to COVID-19. The V gene is TRBV5-6, the J gene TRBJ1-2, with D uncertain. DNA for the CDR3: TGTGCCAGCAGCCGATATACTATTAACTATGGCTACACCTTC. Translating it yields CASSRYTINYGYTF.